This TCR beta chain was sequenced in a study of a mutant IDH1 vaccine in newly diagnosed glioma. In the study overall: Onset of vaccination occurred 4-6 weeks following radiotherapy alone, or with temozolomide cycles. Study results and limitations: Seemingly, pseudoprogression had no relation to changes in the top peripheral T cell clonotypes.

With regard to this clone: Its target is not known.

Sample time point: week 5, during vaccination. Every vaccination contained 300 ug of the mutant IDH1 20-mer peptide and was paired with topical imiquimod. Clones were sequenced by immunoSEQ multiplex PCR, and TCRdb holds only the in-frame ones, with some missing. The sample holds 40,000 to 55,000 clones; around 80% are singletons and the top ten take around 5.3%. Germline CDR1 is LNHDA and CDR2 is SQIVND (reference sequence). V shed 6 bases and J 6 bases; nucleotides not matched to a gene: 10. This CDR3 comprises 14 residues. The V gene is TRBV19, the J gene TRBJ1-1; the match to TRBD1 covers 7 bases. The material sequenced was PBMCs, taken from a glioma patient whose treatment included an IDH1 peptide vaccine. This receptor was obtained from a man aged 50-60 years with glioma. The CDR3 here is CASRRRGRRAEAFF. DNA for the CDR3: TGTGCCAGTAGAAGGAGGGGGCGCCGGGCTGAAGCTTTCTTT.